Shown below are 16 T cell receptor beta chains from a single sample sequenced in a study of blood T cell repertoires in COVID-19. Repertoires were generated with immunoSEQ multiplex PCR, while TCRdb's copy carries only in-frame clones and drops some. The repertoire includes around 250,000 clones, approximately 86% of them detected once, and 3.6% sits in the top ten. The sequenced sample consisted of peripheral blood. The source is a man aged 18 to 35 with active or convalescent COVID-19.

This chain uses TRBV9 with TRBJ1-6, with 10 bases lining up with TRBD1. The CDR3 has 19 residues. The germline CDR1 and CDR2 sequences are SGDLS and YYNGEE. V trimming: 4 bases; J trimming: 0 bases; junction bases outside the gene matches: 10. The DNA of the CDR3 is TGTGCCAGCAGCCCCAGAGGGGACAGGGGAAGCTCCTATAATTCACCCCTCCACTTT. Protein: CASSPRGDRGSSYNSPLHF. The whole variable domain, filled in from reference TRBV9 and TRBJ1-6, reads DSGVTQTPKHLITATGQRVTLRCSPRSGDLSVYWYQQSLDQGLQFLIQYYNGEERAKGNILERFSAQQFPDLHSELNLSSLELGDSALYFCASSPRGDRGSSYNSPLHFGNGTRLTVT.

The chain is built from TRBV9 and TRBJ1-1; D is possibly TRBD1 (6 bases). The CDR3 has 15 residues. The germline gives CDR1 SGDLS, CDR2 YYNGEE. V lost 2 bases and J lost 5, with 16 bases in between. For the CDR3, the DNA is TGTGCCAGCAGCGTTGGCGGGGGCACGGGTACTGAAGCTTTCTTT. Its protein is CASSVGGGTGTEAFF.

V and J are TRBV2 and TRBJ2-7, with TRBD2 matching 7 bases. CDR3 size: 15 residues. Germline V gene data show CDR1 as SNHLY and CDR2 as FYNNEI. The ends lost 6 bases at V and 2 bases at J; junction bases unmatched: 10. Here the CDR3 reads CASRARAGETYEQYF. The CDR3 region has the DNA TGTGCCAGCAGGGCTCGGGCGGGAGAGACCTACGAGCAGTACTTC.

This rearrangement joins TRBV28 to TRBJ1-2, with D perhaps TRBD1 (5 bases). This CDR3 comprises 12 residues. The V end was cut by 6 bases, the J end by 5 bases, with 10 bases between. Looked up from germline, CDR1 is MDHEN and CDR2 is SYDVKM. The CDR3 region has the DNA TGTGCCAGCAGATCCCAGGGTTATGGCTACACCTTC. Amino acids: CASRSQGYGYTF.

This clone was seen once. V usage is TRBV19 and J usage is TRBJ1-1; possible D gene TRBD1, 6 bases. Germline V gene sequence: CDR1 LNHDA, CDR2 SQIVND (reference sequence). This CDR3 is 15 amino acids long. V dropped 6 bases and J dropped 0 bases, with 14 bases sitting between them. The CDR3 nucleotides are TGTGCCAGTAGGGAGAGGGGGACACTGAACACTGAAGCTTTCTTT. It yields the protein CASRERGTLNTEAFF.

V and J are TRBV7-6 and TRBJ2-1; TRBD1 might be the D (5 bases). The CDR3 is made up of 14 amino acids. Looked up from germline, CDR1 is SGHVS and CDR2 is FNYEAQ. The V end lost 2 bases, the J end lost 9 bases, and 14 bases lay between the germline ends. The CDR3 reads CASSLLRQGAEQFF. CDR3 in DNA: TGTGCCAGCAGCTTACTTCGTCAGGGTGCTGAGCAGTTCTTC.

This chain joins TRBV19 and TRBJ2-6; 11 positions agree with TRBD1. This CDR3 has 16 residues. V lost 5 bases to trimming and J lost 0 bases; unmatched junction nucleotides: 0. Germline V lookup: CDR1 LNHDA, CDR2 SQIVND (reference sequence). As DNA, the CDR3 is TGTGCCAGTAGTGGGACAGGGGGCTCTGGGGCCAACGTCCTGACTTTC. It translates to CASSGTGGSGANVLTF.

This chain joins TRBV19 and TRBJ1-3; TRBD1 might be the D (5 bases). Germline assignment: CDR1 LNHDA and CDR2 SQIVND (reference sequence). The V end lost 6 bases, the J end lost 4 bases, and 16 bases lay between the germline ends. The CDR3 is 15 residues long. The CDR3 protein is CASSPPRTPGNTIYF. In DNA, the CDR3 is TGTGCCAGTAGCCCTCCTAGGACACCCGGAAACACCATATATTTT.

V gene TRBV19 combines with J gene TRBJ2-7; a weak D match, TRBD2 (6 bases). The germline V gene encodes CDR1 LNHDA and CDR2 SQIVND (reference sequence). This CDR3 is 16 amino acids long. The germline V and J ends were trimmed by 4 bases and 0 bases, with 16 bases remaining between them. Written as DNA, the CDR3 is TGTGCCAGTAGTACGGGGGAACAGCCTTTCTCCTACGAGCAGTACTTC. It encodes CASSTGEQPFSYEQYF.

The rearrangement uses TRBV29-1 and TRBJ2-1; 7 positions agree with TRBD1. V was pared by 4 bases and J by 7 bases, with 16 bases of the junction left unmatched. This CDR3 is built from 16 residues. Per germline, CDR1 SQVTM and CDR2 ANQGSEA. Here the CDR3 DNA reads TGCAGCGTTGGTGAACCCAGGGGGTTCCAAAGGAATGAGCAGTTCTTC. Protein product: CSVGEPRGFQRNEQFF.

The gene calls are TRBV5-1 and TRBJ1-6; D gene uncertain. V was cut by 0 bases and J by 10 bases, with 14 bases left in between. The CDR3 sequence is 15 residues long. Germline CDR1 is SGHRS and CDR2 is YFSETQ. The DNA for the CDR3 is TGCGCCAGCAGCTTGGACCCCTCGGGGATATCACCCCTCCACTTT. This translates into CASSLDPSGISPLHF.

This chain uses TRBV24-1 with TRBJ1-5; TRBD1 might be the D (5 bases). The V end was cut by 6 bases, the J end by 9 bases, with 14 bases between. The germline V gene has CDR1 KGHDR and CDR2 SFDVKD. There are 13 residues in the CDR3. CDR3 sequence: CATSYGGTRPQHF. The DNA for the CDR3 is TGTGCCACCAGTTATGGGGGGACTCGGCCCCAGCATTTT.

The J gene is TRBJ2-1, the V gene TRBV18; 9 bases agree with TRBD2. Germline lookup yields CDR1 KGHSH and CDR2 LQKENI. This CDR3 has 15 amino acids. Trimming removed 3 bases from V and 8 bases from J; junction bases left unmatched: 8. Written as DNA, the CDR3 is TGTGCCAGCTCACCGCAGCGGGGGGCTCAGGATGAGCAGTTCTTC. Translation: CASSPQRGAQDEQFF.

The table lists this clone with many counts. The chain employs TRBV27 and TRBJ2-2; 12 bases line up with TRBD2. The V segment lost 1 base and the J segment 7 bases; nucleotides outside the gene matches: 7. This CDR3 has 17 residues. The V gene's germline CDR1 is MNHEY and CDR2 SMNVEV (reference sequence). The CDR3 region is CASSLYPGLAGRGELFF. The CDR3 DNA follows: TGTGCCAGCAGTTTATATCCGGGACTAGCGGGTCGCGGGGAGCTGTTTTTT.

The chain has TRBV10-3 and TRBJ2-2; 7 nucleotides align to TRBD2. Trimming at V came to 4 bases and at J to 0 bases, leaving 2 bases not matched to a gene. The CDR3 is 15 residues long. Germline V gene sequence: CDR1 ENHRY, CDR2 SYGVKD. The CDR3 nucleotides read TGTGCCATCAGTGCAGCGGGGACGAACACCGGGGAGCTGTTTTTT. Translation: CAISAAGTNTGELFF.

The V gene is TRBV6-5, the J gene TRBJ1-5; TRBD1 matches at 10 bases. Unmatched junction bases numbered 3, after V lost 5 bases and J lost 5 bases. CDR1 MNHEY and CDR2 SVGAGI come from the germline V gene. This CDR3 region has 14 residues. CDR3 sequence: CASSTGQGHQPQHF. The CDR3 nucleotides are TGTGCCAGCAGTACGGGACAGGGGCATCAGCCCCAGCATTTT.